Below, 2 T cell receptor beta chains from the same sample are listed, as sequenced in a study of T cells after yellow fever vaccination. TCRdb reanalysed the 5' RACE reads using MiXCR and keeps one entry per CDR3 protein. Among about 160,000 distinct CDR3 sequences listed, 9.3% were seen once. The sequenced sample was CD8+ T cells sorted from PBMCs, obtained 45 days after the yellow fever booster vaccination. These receptors all stem from a man aged 18 to 30 who received the YFV17D yellow fever vaccine.

The genes are TRBV12-3 or TRBV12-4 and TRBJ2-2; D call uncertain. V was clipped by 2 bases and J by 5 bases, with 9 bases between them. The CDR3 runs to 14 residues. The CDR3 region has the DNA TGTGCCAGCAGTTTACAGGATAGAACCGGGGAGCTGTTTTTT. Residues: CASSLQDRTGELFF.

The chain recombines TRBV12-3 or TRBV12-4 with TRBJ2-4; a possible D gene is TRBD1 (6 bases). This CDR3 region has 16 residues. The ends were cut back, 7 bases at V and 0 bases at J, with 16 bases in the middle. The CDR3: CASNQQGRVAKNIQYF. CDR3 nucleotide sequence: TGTGCCAGCAATCAACAGGGAAGGGTAGCCAAAAACATTCAGTACTTC.